The subject of this entry is one T cell receptor (beta chain). Generated by immunoSEQ multiplex PCR, the TCRdb table keeps only in-frame clones and is missing some. Altogether about 24,000 clones are present, around 63% being singletons, with the ten largest covering approximately 3%. This sample is drawn from a study of T cell clones after liver transplantation. About the study: TCRbeta sequencing after a pre-transplant mixed lymphocyte reaction identified graft-donor-reactive clones, later tracked in post-transplant blood. Pre-transplant mixed lymphocyte reactions yielded third-party-reactive TCRbeta sequences as comparators for graft-donor-reactive sequences. Timepoints were pre-transplant, pre-withdrawal, and after withdrawal was completed or failed.

V lost 5 bases, J lost 6 bases, and 17 bases lay in between. In germline, CDR1 is SGHTA, CDR2 FQGNSA. This CDR3 spans 15 amino acids. This specimen was CD4+ T cells from blood, taken before liver transplant. The chain combines TRBV7-2 with TRBJ2-1, with D possibly matching TRBD2 (5 bases). The sequence was obtained from a human donor who received a liver transplant. CDR3 loop: CASSTQSGGGNEQFF. The CDR3 DNA sequence: TGTGCCAGCAGCACACAAAGCGGAGGCGGCAATGAGCAGTTCTTC.